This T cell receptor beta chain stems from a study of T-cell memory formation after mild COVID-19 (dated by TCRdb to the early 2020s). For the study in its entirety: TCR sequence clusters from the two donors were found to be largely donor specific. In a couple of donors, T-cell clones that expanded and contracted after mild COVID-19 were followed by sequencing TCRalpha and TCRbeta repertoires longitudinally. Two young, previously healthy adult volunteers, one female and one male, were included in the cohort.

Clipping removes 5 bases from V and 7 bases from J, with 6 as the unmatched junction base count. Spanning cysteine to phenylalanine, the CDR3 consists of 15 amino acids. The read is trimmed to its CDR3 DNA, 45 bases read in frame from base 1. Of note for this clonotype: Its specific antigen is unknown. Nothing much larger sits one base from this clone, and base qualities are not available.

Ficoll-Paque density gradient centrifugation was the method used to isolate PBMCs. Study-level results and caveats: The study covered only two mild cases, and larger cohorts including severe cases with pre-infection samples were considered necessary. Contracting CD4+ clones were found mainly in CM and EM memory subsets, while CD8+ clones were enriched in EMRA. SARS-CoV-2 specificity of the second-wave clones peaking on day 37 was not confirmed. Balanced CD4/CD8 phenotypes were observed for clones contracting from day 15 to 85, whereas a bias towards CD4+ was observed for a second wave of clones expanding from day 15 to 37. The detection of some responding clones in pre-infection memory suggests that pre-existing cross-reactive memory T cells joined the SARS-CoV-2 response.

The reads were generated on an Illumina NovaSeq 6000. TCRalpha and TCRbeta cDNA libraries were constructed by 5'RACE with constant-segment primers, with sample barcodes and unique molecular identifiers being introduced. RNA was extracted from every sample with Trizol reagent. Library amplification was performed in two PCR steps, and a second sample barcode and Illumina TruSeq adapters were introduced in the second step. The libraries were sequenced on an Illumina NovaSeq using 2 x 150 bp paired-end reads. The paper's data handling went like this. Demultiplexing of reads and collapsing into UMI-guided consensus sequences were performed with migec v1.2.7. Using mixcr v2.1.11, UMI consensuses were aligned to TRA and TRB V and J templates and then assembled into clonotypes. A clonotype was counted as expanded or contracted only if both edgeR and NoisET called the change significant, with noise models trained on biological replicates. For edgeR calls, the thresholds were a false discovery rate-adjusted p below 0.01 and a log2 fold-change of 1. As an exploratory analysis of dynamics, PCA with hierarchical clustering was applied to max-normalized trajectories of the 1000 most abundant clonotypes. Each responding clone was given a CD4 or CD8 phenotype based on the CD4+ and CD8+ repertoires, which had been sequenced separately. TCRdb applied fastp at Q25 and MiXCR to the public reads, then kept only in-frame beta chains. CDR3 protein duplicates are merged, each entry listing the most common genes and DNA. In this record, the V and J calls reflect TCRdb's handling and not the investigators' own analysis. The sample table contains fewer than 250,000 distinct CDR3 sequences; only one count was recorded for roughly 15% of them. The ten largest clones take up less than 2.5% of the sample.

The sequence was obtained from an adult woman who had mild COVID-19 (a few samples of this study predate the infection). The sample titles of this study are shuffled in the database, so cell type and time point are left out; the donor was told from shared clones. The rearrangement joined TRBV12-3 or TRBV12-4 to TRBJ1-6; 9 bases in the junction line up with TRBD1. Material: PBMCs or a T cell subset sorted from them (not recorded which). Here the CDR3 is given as CASSRRQGENSPLHF. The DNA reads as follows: TGTGCCAGCAGTAGACGACAGGGGGAAAATTCACCCCTCCACTTT.